This T cell receptor (beta chain) derives from a study of T cell clonotyping in hematopoietic cell transplantation. Overall study results and limits: At the given depth, recipient repertoires were over 95% de novo clonotypes. Recipient TCR diversity dropped after transplant; expanded clonotypes rose from day 30 to 180. No sorting was done, leaving CD4 and CD8 contributions mixed.

Of note for this clone: Its specificity is unknown.

CDR1 is SGDLS, CDR2 YYNGEE, per germline. V lost 5 bases, J lost 6 bases, and 14 bases lay in between. The CDR3 runs to 14 residues. Blood collection times were about day -28 and days 30, 100, 180 posttransplant. Profiled with immunoSEQ multiplex PCR; TCRdb holds only in-frame clones, not every one. The sample holds about 29,000 clones, more than 85% seen once. This sequence joins TRBV9 and TRBJ2-2; TRBD2 might be the D (5 bases). Here the sequenced sample was PBMCs, taken 100 days after allogeneic stem cell transplant. This clonotype was sampled from a female patient aged 50-59 years who had an allogeneic stem cell transplant from a related donor, so the T cells may come from the graft donor. Some clones in this sample may be carry-over from other donors' samples. CDR3 protein: CASRHGVDPGELFF. The CDR3 DNA reads TGTGCCAGCAGGCACGGGGTAGACCCCGGGGAGCTGTTTTTT.